This TCR beta chain was documented in a study of T cells in Graves' hyperthyroidism and ophthalmopathy. Exclusion criteria comprised uncontrolled infection, other autoimmune disease, pregnancy or lactation. The V and J ends lost 4 bases and 5 bases, in that order; junction bases with no gene match: 9. Germline values: CDR1 SGHDN, CDR2 FVKESK. The CDR3 has 15 residues. Only a few counts were recorded for this clonotype. The antigen is unknown. Broader study findings: Most expanded thyroid clonotypes above 0.001 recurred in blood. Model output signaled ophthalmopathy a median around 6.9 months ahead of onset.

Amplified TCR beta CDR3 regions came from RNA transcripts. First-round RT-PCR targeting the TCR CDR3 was performed with the HTBI primer set. Each CDR3 protein is one row after TCRdb ran MiXCR on the multiplex PCR reads. The sample shows roughly 600,000 distinct CDR3 sequences, approximately 15% of them seen only once. This TCR derives from a woman aged 45 to 65 with Graves' ophthalmopathy. J is TRBJ2-3 and V is TRBV14, with TRBD2 matching over 7 bases. Sequencing input: blood. The CDR3 sequence: CASSRGGKERDTQYF. In DNA form, the CDR3 reads TGTGCCAGCAGCCGGGGGGGAAAGGAGAGAGATACGCAGTATTTT.